This TCR beta chain was identified during a study of cytomegalovirus exposure and HLA in healthy donors. Study in general: Out of 398 genotyped donors, roughly 80% belonged to the Caucasian-associated ancestry cluster.

A multiplex PCR was run with 60 Vbeta primers and 13 Jbeta primers. Sequencing used immunoSEQ multiplex PCR; TCRdb keeps in-frame clones, though not all of them. This table holds some 150,000 clones, 64% found once. The study sampled nominally healthy donors, though unrecorded immune exposures were likely. This TCR came from a woman under 40 in good health and CMV-seropositive. Material: PBMCs.

This CDR3 is CASSQQELAGSRGPGYEQYF. CDR3 nucleotide sequence: TGTGCCAGCAGCCAGCAGGAACTAGCGGGGTCTAGAGGACCAGGCTACGAGCAGTACTTC. This sequence joins TRBV4-2 and TRBJ2-7; TRBD2 aligns across 10 bases. Germline V gene sequence: CDR1 LGHNA, CDR2 YNFKEQ. V gave up 3 bases and J gave up 3 bases; unmatched junction bases: 20. CDR3 length: 20 amino acids.